Listed here are 23 T cell receptor beta chains from one sample, sequenced in a study of blood T cell dynamics during melanoma immunotherapy. Time point of the sample: pre-treatment baseline. Some clones are missing from TCRdb's copy, which holds only in-frame ones; the method was immunoSEQ multiplex PCR. The sample holds 13,000 to 15,000 clones, about nine tenths seen once. This material consisted of blood, taken from a patient treated with checkpoint blockade. The receptors derive from a human donor with melanoma.

The chain joins TRBV6-5 to TRBJ1-2, with a tentative D call TRBD1 (5 bases). Germline CDR1 MNHEY, CDR2 SVGAGI. V lost 6 bases, J lost 1 base, and 15 bases lay in between. The CDR3 has 15 amino acids. The CDR3 protein is CASSLGTAINYGYTF. In DNA, the CDR3 is TGTGCCAGCAGCTTGGGGACGGCGATTAACTATGGCTACACCTTC.

The rearrangement uses TRBV5-1 and TRBJ2-5; 7 nucleotides align to TRBD2. CDR1 is SGHRS and CDR2 is YFSETQ in the germline V gene. J lost 2 bases, V lost 0 bases, and 4 bases had no gene match. CDR3 length: 15 residues. The CDR3 DNA is TGCGCCAGCAGCTTGGTGCCGGGGGGTCAAGAGACCCAGTACTTC. This encodes CASSLVPGGQETQYF.

As concerns this clone: The junction departs from the called germline gene at one end, perhaps through a read error. The V gene is TRBV19, the J gene TRBJ1-1, with 10 bases that match TRBD1. Germline values: CDR1 LNHDA, CDR2 SQIVND (reference sequence). The CDR3 contains 16 residues. The CDR3 is CASRIDDRGLGTEAFF. The CDR3, as DNA: TGTGCCAGTAGAATAGATGACAGGGGGCTGGGCACTGAAGCTTTCTTT.

There are a few counts of this clone. In nucleotides, the CDR3 is TGTGCCAGCAGCACTGGCAGGGCTTCACCCCTCCACTTT. It translates to CASSTGRASPLHF. The chain links TRBV5-5 to TRBJ1-6, with a possible D match to TRBD1 (5 bases). The CDR3 runs 13 residues. With 4 bases removed from V and 9 bases from J, the gap between germline ends came to 11 bases. The V gene's germline CDR1 is SGHKS and CDR2 YYEKEE (reference sequence).

The chain employs TRBV7-2 and TRBJ2-4; TRBD2 aligns across 7 bases. The CDR3 has 16 amino acids. CDR1 is SGHTA and CDR2 is FQGNSA in the germline V gene. V shed 5 bases, J shed 5 bases, and the junction held 12 bases outside the gene matches. The CDR3 bases are TGTGCCAGCAGCCTACAGAGCGGTGCGGGGGAAAACATTCAGTACTTC. Protein: CASSLQSGAGENIQYF.

This clone was found once. The chain employs TRBV5-1 and TRBJ1-1; 8 positions match TRBD1. Trimming removed 0 bases from V and 1 base from J; junction bases left unmatched: 2. Germline values: CDR1 SGHRS, CDR2 YFSETQ. The CDR3 totals 15 residues. CDR3 loop: CASSLAGTGNTEAFF. The DNA for the CDR3 is TGCGCCAGCAGCTTGGCCGGGACAGGGAACACTGAAGCTTTCTTT.

The V gene is TRBV9, the J gene TRBJ2-5; D remains ambiguous. The CDR3 is 14 residues long. CDR1 and CDR2 (germline): SGDLS, YYNGEE. The ends were cut back, 0 bases at V and 4 bases at J, with 10 bases in the middle. CDR3 nucleotides: TGTGCCAGCAGCGTAGGGGTAGGGCCAGAGACCCAGTACTTC. Protein product: CASSVGVGPETQYF.

The chain employs TRBV18 and TRBJ1-4, with D unclear. The CDR3 length is 15 residues. The germline V gene encodes CDR1 KGHSH and CDR2 LQKENI. Trimming stripped 6 bases from V and 3 bases from J, with 14 bases between. DNA for the CDR3: TGTGCCAGCTCTACCACCAGTGACGCTAATGAAAAACTGTTTTTT. It translates to CASSTTSDANEKLFF.

The chain has TRBV9 and TRBJ2-1; 9 bases line up with TRBD2. J was trimmed by 3 bases and V by 3 bases; bases with no gene match: 4. The CDR3 covers 15 residues. Germline V gene sequence: CDR1 SGDLS, CDR2 YYNGEE. The CDR3 sequence: CASSGSGGNYNEQFF. As DNA, the CDR3 is TGTGCCAGCAGCGGAAGCGGGGGGAACTACAATGAGCAGTTCTTC.

The chain carries TRBV5-4 and TRBJ2-1; 8 positions agree with TRBD2. The CDR3 extends over 14 amino acids. Germline CDR1 reads SGHNT; CDR2 reads YYREEE (reference sequence). V lost 2 bases, J lost 5 bases, and 3 bases stayed unmatched. Here the CDR3 DNA reads TGTGCCAGCAGCTTACCGGGGGGGAACAATGAGCAGTTCTTC. Its protein product is CASSLPGGNNEQFF.

The genes are TRBV7-2 and TRBJ2-2, with TRBD2 matching 7 bases. Trimming cost V 1 base and J 4 bases; bases outside gene matches: 6. The CDR3 spans 16 residues. Germline V gives CDR1 SGHTA, CDR2 FQGNSA. This chain's CDR3 is CASSLERGRITGELFF. CDR3 DNA: TGTGCCAGCAGCTTAGAGCGGGGACGCATCACCGGGGAGCTGTTTTTT.

As for this clone: One end of the junction does not line up with germline, which may come from a read error. The chain combines TRBV18 with TRBJ2-7, with a possible D match to TRBD1 (6 bases). The CDR3 covers 16 residues. Looked up from germline, CDR1 is KGHSH and CDR2 is LQKENI. The CDR3 nucleotides are TGTGCCAGCTCACCGACACAGGGAGTTAGTACCTACGGGCAGTACTTC. It yields the protein CASSPTQGVSTYGQYF.

This chain links TRBV29-1 with TRBJ2-5; D is possibly TRBD2 (5 bases). Trimming removed 1 base at V and 7 bases at J, with 13 bases between. The germline V gene encodes CDR1 SQVTM and CDR2 ANQGSEA. CDR3 length equals 13 residues. The chain's CDR3 is CSVEVSPSGTQYF. CDR3 DNA sequence: TGCAGCGTTGAAGTTTCCCCGAGCGGGACCCAGTACTTC.

V is TRBV7-6 and J is TRBJ2-1; 10 positions agree with TRBD2. V dropped 5 bases and J dropped 5; count of bases not matched to a gene: 12. The CDR3 spans 17 residues. The germline V gene encodes CDR1 SGHVS and CDR2 FNYEAQ. CDR3 nucleotides: TGTGCCAGCAGCACTCGGGTAGCGGGGGGCCCTGACAATGAGCAGTTCTTC. It is translated as CASSTRVAGGPDNEQFF.

The chain carries TRBV2 and TRBJ2-1; the match to TRBD2 covers 10 bases. CDR1 SNHLY and CDR2 FYNNEI come from the germline V gene. The V segment lost 7 bases and the J segment 7 bases; nucleotides outside the gene matches: 7. The CDR3 has 14 residues. The CDR3 sequence is CASTAGGLGNEQFF. CDR3 nucleotide sequence: TGTGCCAGCACAGCGGGGGGGCTTGGGAATGAGCAGTTCTTC.

The CDR3 region has the DNA TGTGCCTGGAGGACCCCACTAGCGGGGGGTTACAATGAGCAGTTCTTC. Protein product: CAWRTPLAGGYNEQFF. The chain has TRBV30 and TRBJ2-1, with TRBD2 matching over 12 bases. The V and J ends lost 3 bases and 4 bases, in that order; junction bases with no gene match: 7. The CDR3 has 16 amino acids. CDR1 is GTSNPN and CDR2 is SVGIG in the germline V gene (reference sequence).

CDR3: CASSLYGPNTEAFF. The CDR3 DNA reads as TGTGCCAGCAGCTTATACGGCCCGAACACTGAAGCTTTCTTT. The chain recombines TRBV7-8 with TRBJ1-1; D remains unclear. Between the trimmed V and J ends, which lost 2 bases and 1 base, there was a span of 8 bases. Germline V gene data show CDR1 as SGHVS and CDR2 as FQNEAQ. The CDR3 is 14 amino acids.

V usage is TRBV6-5 and J usage is TRBJ2-6; unclear D gene. The CDR3 runs 14 residues. V was shortened by 2 bases and J by 1 base, with 3 bases between the two germline ends. Germline V CDR1 and CDR2: MNHEY, SVGAGI. The CDR3 DNA reads TGTGCCAGCAGTTACGTTTCTGGGGCCAACGTCCTGACTTTC. Amino acid sequence: CASSYVSGANVLTF.

In this sample, this clone turned up a few times. The rearrangement joins TRBV5-6 to TRBJ1-5; D is ambiguous. The CDR3 has 17 residues. The germline CDR1 and CDR2 sequences are SGHDT and YYEEEE. V lost 3 bases and J 4 bases, leaving 20 bases between the germline ends. The CDR3 nucleotides are TGTGCCAGCAGCTCAATATCAAAAGGGTTATTAAATCAGCCCCAGCATTTT. It yields the protein CASSSISKGLLNQPQHF. The whole variable domain, filled in from reference TRBV5-6 and TRBJ1-5, reads DAGVTQSPTHLIKTRGQQVTLRCSPKSGHDTVSWYQQALGQGPQFIFQYYEEEERQRGNFPDRFSGHQFPNYSSELNVNALLLGDSALYLCASSSISKGLLNQPQHFGDGTRLSIL.

The V and J genes are TRBV9 and TRBJ1-4, with a possible D match to TRBD1 (5 bases). Germline CDR1 and CDR2: SGDLS and YYNGEE. Between the trimmed V and J ends, which lost 3 bases and 0 bases, there was a span of 9 bases. The CDR3 sequence is 15 residues long. The CDR3 reads CASSEGATTNEKLFF. For the CDR3, the DNA is TGTGCCAGCAGCGAAGGGGCGACAACTAATGAAAAACTGTTTTTT.

The chain is built from TRBV7-6 and TRBJ2-5, with 9 bases fitting TRBD2. Germline V CDR1 and CDR2: SGHVS, FNYEAQ. The CDR3 sequence is 16 residues long. The V gene end was trimmed by 3 bases and the J gene end by 7 bases; junction bases not matched to a gene: 12. The CDR3 loop reads CASSFSGGASRGTQYF. The CDR3 nucleotides read TGTGCCAGCAGCTTTAGCGGGGGCGCGTCAAGGGGGACCCAGTACTTC. The whole variable domain, filled in from reference TRBV7-6 and TRBJ2-5, reads GAGVSQSPRYKVTKRGQDVALRCDPISGHVSLYWYRQALGQGPEFLTYFNYEAQQDKSGLPNDRFSAERPEGSISTLTIQRTEQRDSAMYRCASSFSGGASRGTQYFGPGTRLLVL.

This sequence joins TRBV6-5 and TRBJ1-3; D gene uncertain. The CDR3 has 15 residues. Trimming took 6 bases from V and 2 from J, leaving 14 bases between them. In germline, CDR1 is MNHEY, CDR2 SVGAGI. The CDR3: CASSQTPVAGNTIYF. The DNA for the CDR3 is TGTGCCAGCAGCCAGACCCCTGTCGCTGGAAACACCATATATTTT.

This chain connects TRBV7-8 to TRBJ2-3; D possibly corresponds to TRBD1 (6 bases). The CDR3 loop spans 12 amino acids. The V gene's germline CDR1 is SGHVS and CDR2 FQNEAQ. The V and J ends lost 10 bases and 6 bases respectively, with 14 bases between them. CDR3 region: CATHRVSDTQYF. CDR3 nucleotides: TGTGCCACCCACAGGGTATCGGATACGCAGTATTTT.